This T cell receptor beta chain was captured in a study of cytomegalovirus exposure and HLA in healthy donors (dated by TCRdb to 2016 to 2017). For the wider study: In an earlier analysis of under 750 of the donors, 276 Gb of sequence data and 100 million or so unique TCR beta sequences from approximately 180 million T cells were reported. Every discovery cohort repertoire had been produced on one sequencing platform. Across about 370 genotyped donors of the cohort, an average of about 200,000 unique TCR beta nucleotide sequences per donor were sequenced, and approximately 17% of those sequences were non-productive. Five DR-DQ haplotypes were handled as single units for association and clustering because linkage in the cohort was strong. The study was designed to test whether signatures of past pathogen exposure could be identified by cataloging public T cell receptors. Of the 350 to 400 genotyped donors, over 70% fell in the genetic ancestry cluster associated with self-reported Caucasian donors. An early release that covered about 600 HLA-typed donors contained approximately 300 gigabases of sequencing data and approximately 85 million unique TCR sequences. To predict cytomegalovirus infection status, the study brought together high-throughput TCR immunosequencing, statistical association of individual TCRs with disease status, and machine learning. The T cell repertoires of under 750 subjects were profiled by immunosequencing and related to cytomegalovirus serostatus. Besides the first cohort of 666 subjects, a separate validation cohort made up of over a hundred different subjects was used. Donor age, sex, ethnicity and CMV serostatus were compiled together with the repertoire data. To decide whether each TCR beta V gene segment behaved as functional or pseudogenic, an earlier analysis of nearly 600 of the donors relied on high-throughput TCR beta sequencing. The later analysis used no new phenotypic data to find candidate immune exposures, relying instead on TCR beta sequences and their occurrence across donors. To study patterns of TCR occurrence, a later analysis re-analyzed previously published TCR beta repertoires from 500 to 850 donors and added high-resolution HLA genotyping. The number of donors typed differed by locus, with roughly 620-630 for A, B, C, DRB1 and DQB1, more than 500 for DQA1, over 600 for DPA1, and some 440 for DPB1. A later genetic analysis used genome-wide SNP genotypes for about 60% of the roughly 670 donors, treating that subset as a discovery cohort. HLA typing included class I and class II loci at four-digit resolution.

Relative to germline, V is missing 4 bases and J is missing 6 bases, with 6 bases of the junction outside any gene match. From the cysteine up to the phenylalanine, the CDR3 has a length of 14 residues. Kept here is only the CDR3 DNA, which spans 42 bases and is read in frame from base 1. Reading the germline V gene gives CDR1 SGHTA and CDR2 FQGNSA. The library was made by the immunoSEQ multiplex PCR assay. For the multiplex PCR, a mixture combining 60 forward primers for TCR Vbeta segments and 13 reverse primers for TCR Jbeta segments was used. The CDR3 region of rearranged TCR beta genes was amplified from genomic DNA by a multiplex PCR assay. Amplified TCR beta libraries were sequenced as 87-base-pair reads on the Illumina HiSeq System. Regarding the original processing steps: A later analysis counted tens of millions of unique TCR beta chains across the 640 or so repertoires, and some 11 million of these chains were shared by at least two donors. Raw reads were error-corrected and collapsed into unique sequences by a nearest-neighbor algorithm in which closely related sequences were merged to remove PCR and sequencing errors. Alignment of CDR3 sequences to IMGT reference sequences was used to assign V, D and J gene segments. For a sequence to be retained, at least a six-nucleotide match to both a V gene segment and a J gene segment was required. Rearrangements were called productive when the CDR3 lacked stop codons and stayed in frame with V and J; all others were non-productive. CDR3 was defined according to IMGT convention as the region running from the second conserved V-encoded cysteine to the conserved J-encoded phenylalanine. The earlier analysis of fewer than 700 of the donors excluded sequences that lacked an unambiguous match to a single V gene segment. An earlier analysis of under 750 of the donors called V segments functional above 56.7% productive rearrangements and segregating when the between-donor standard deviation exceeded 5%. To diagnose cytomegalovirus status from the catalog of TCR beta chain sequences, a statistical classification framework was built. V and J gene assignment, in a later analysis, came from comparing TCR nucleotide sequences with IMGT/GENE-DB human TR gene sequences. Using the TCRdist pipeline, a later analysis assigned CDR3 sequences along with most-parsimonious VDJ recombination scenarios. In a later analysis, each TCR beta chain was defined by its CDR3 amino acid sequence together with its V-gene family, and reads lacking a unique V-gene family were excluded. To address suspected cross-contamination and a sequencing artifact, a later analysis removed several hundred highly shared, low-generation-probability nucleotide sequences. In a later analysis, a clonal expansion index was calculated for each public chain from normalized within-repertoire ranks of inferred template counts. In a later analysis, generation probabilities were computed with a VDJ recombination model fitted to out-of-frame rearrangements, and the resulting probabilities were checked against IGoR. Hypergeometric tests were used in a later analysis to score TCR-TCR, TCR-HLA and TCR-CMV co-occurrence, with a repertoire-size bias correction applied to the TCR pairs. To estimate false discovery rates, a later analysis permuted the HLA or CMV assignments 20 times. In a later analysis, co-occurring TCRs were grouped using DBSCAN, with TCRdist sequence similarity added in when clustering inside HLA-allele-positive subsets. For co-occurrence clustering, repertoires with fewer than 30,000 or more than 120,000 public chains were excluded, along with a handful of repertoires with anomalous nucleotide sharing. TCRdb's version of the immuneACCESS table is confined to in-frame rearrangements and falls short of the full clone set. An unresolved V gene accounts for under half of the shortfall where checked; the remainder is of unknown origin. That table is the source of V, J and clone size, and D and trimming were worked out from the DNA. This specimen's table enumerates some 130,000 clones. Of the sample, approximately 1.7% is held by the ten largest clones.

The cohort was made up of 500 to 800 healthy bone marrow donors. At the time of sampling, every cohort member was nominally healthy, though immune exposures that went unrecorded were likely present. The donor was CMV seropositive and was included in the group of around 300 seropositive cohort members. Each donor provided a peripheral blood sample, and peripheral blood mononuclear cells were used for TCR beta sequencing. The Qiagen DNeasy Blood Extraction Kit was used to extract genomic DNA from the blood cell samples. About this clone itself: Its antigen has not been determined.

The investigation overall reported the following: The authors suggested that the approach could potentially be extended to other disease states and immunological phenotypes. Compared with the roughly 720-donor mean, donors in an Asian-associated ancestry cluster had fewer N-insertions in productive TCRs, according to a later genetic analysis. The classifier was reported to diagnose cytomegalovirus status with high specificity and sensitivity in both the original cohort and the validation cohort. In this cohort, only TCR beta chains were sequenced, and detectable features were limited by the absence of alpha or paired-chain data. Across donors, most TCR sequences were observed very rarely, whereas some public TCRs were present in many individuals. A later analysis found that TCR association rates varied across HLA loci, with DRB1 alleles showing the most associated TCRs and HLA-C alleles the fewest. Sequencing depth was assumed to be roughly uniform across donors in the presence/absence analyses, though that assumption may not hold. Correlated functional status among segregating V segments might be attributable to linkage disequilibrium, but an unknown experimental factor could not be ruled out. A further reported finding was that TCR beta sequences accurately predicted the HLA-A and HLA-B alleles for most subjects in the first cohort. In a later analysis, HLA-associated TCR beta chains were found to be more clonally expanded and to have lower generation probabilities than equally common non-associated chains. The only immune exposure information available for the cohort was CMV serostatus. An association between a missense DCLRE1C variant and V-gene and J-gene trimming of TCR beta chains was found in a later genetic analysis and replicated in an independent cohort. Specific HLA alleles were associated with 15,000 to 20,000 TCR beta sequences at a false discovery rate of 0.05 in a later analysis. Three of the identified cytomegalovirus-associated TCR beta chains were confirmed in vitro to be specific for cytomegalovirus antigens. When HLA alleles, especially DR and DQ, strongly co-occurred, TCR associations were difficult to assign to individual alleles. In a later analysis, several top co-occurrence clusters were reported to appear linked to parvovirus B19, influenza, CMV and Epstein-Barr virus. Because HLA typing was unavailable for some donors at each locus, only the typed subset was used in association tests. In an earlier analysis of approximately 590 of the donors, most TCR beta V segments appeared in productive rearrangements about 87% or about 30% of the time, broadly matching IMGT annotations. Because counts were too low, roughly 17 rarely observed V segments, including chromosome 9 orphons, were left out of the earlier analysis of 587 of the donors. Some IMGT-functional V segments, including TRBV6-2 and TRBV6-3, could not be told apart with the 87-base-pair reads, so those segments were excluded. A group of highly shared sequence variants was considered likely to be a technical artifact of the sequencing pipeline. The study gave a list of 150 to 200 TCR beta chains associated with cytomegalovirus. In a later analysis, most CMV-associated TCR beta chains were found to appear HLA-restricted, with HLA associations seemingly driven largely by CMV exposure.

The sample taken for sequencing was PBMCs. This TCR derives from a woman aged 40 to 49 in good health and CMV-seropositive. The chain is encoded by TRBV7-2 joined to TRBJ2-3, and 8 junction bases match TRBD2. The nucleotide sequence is TGTGCCAGCAGCTGGACGCTAGCGGGTGATACGCAGTATTTT. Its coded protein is CASSWTLAGDTQYF.